The 10 T cell receptor beta chains below were found in one sample sequenced in a study of T-cell memory formation after mild COVID-19. TCRdb fed the 5' RACE reads into MiXCR, producing one record per CDR3 protein. The table shows hundreds of thousands of distinct CDR3 sequences, with more than 15% occurring only once. Sequenced sample: PBMCs or a T cell subset sorted from them (not recorded which). All receptors derive from a man younger than 35 who had mild COVID-19 (a few samples of this study predate the infection). Cell type and time point are not known.

There are a few counts of this clonotype. This chain joins TRBV3-1 and TRBJ2-3; 10 nucleotides match TRBD2. The V gene's germline CDR1 is LGHDT and CDR2 YNNKEL (reference sequence). This CDR3 contains 16 residues. V was clipped by 1 base and J by 2 bases; unmatched bases: 3. CDR3 in DNA: TGTGCCAGCAGCCAAGGACTAGCGGGCTTCACAGATACGCAGTATTTT. This gives the protein CASSQGLAGFTDTQYF.

The gene calls are TRBV9 and TRBJ2-3; TRBD2 matches at 8 bases. V dropped 2 bases and J dropped 3; count of bases not matched to a gene: 8. CDR3 length: 16 amino acids. The germline V gene encodes CDR1 SGDLS and CDR2 YYNGEE. CDR3 in DNA: TGTGCCAGCAGCGTGGACGCGGGGGGAAGGACAGATACGCAGTATTTT. It is translated as CASSVDAGGRTDTQYF.

V and J are TRBV4-3 and TRBJ1-6; the match to TRBD1 covers 8 bases. The CDR3 length is 18 residues. The trim removed 0 bases at V and 6 bases at J, leaving 10 bases unmatched. The V gene's germline CDR1 is LGHNA and CDR2 YSLEER. The CDR3 DNA reads as TGCGCCAGCAGCCAAGATCGCCCAGACAGGGGAATTAATTCACCCCTCCACTTT. Translation gives CASSQDRPDRGINSPLHF.

This clonotype was seen at least ten times. The chain employs TRBV5-1 and TRBJ2-1; 12 nucleotides line up with TRBD2. The J segment lost 2 bases and the V segment lost 3 bases, leaving 6 bases of the junction unmatched. The CDR3 contains 17 residues. Germline CDR1 reads SGHRS; CDR2 reads YFSETQ. This CDR3 is CASSSARTSGTYNEQFF. As DNA, the CDR3 is TGCGCCAGCAGCTCGGCCAGGACTAGCGGGACCTACAATGAGCAGTTCTTC.

The sample holds a few counts of this clonotype. The chain links TRBV6-5 to TRBJ2-3, with D perhaps being TRBD1 or TRBD2 (5 bases each). The CDR3 spans 15 residues. The V end was cut by 5 bases, the J end by 1 base, with 13 bases between. The germline V gene has CDR1 MNHEY and CDR2 SVGAGI. The CDR3 region has the DNA TGTGCCAGCAGTGCCCCGGGGCCCGGCACAGATACGCAGTATTTT. Translated: CASSAPGPGTDTQYF.

The chain joins TRBV3-1 to TRBJ2-3, with D perhaps given as TRBD1 or TRBD2 (5 bases each). The CDR3 is 13 residues long. The V and J ends lost 2 bases and 4 bases respectively, with 7 bases between them. Germline CDR1 LGHDT, CDR2 YNNKEL (reference sequence). CDR3 nucleotides: TGTGCCAGCAGCCAACGGGGCCCAGATACGCAGTATTTT. This sequence encodes CASSQRGPDTQYF.

V gene TRBV6-5 combines with J gene TRBJ2-1; no reliable D call. Germline V gene sequence: CDR1 MNHEY, CDR2 SVGAGI. The CDR3 runs to 14 residues. V lost 0 bases and J lost 8, with 11 bases in between. The CDR3 protein is CASSYSNPGHEQFF. CDR3 in DNA: TGTGCCAGCAGTTACTCGAACCCGGGCCATGAGCAGTTCTTC.

This chain connects TRBV20-1 to TRBJ2-5; the match to TRBD2 covers 15 bases. Germline CDR1 DFQATT, CDR2 SNEGSKA (reference sequence). V lost 4 bases and J lost 5; bases outside the gene matches: 8. This CDR3 spans 16 amino acids. The chain's CDR3 is CSATQGTSGGKETQYF. CDR3 sequence (DNA): TGCAGTGCTACCCAGGGGACTAGCGGGGGGAAGGAGACCCAGTACTTC.

This clonotype has a single count. The genes are TRBV11-2 and TRBJ2-3, with TRBD2 matching 13 bases. There are 19 residues in the CDR3. V dropped 10 bases and J dropped 2; count of bases not matched to a gene: 18. CDR1 and CDR2 (germline): SGHAT, FQNNGV. Here the CDR3 DNA reads TGTGCCACCGTTTTGGGACAGCGACTAGCGGGGGGCCCCACAGATACGCAGTATTTT. It is translated as CATVLGQRLAGGPTDTQYF.

This clonotype was seen a handful of times. The rearrangement links TRBV6-2 or TRBV6-3 to TRBJ2-5, with 9 bases matching TRBD2. CDR3 size: 16 residues. CDR1 and CDR2 from the germline V gene are MNHEY and SVGEGT. Losses at the gene ends were 2 bases for V and 5 bases for J; bases not matched to a gene: 9. Here the CDR3 reads CASSYRGGGAVETQYF. CDR3 in DNA: TGTGCCAGCAGTTACCGCGGCGGGGGGGCCGTCGAGACCCAGTACTTC.